This is a list of T cell receptor beta chains from one sample in a study of metastatic and nonmetastatic thyroid tumors. TCRdb re-called clones from the PCR reads using MiXCR. The top ten clones hold 14% of a sample with approximately 20,000 clones, approximately 15% of them seen once. Sequenced input: tumor tissue. The receptors stem from a female donor with papillary thyroid cancer or a benign thyroid nodule (not recorded which). Some clones in this sample may be carry-over from other donors' samples. Both conserved end residues are trimmed from each CDR3. Expanded clones get a size class; other rows say once, few or many, or leave the size out.

>TRBJ2-3|NA|TRBV20-1
SAIDFTDTQY
>TRBJ2-3|many|TRBV6-1
ASSTGNPDTQY
>TRBJ2-3|few|TRBV6-4
DSSGGRDTGTQY
>TRBJ1-2|many|TRBV2
ARGETGDGYT
>TRBJ2-7|many|TRBV3-1
ASSLLLGGRGYEQY
>TRBJ2-1|many|TRBV29-1
SVAREQGSSYNEQF
>TRBJ1-4|NA|TRBV20-1
SARKRQGTANEKLF
>TRBJ2-7|many|TRBV7-9
ASSQGGTGDEQY
>TRBJ2-3|many|TRBV11-1
ASSLEVGSTDTQY
>TRBJ1-4|many|TRBV5-1
ASSGEGFVGEKLF
>TRBJ1-1|many|TRBV24-1
ATSDWSSGSAQVVNTEAF
>TRBJ2-2|medium-sized|TRBV10-3
AIRPGQPNTGELF
>TRBJ2-7|NA|TRBV2
ASSAGFGTYEQY
>TRBJ2-2|NA|TRBV24-1
ATSDAGTPNTGELF
>TRBJ1-5|NA|TRBV20-1
SARASLGGNQPQH
>TRBJ2-3|many|TRBV6-2/TRBV6-3
ASSYSMLETGYTDTQY
>TRBJ2-1|NA|TRBV5-1
ASSFHPGQADNEQF
>TRBJ1-4|few|TRBV25-1
ASKGDRGDKKLF
>TRBJ2-1|many|TRBV4-1
ASSQEPYSYNEQF
>TRBJ2-3|many|TRBV5-1
ASSSYGTGNADTQY
>TRBJ1-1|many|TRBV6-1
ASSEHESTEAF
>TRBJ2-7|NA|TRBV6-1
ASSGQTSGIREQY